Below, 22 T cell receptor beta chains from the same sample are listed, as sequenced in a study of blood T cell repertoires in COVID-19. Using immunoSEQ multiplex PCR, the repertoire was profiled, and TCRdb retains in-frame clones only, with some absent. Of nearly 250,000 clones in the sample, around nine tenths were seen once. The sample taken for sequencing was peripheral blood. These TCRs come from a woman aged 55 to 70 who had recovered from COVID-19.

The chain joins TRBV29-1 to TRBJ1-6; unclear D gene. Trimming shortened V by 4 bases and J by 9 bases, and 10 bases separated the two germline ends. Per germline, CDR1 SQVTM and CDR2 ANQGSEA. CDR3 size: 12 residues. CDR3 in DNA: TGCAGCGTTGGGCAGGAAGGTTCACCCCTCCACTTT. This gives the protein CSVGQEGSPLHF.

The chain is built from TRBV6-5 and TRBJ2-7; 11 nucleotides align to TRBD2. The V gene end was trimmed by 6 bases and the J gene end by 2 bases; junction bases not matched to a gene: 3. This CDR3 contains 14 residues. Germline V CDR1 and CDR2: MNHEY, SVGAGI. The CDR3 sequence is CASRFSGGAYEQYF. CDR3 nucleotide sequence: TGTGCCAGCAGATTTAGCGGGGGGGCCTACGAGCAGTACTTC.

J is TRBJ1-4 and V is TRBV7-2, with TRBD1 as a possible D gene (5 bases). Trimming removed 7 bases at V and 5 bases at J, with 17 bases between. Germline values: CDR1 SGHTA, CDR2 FQGNSA. The CDR3 extends over 15 amino acids. Here the CDR3 DNA reads TGTGCCAGCACCTTCGGGGGTGGTTCGAATGAAAAACTGTTTTTT. Translation: CASTFGGGSNEKLFF.

The chain recombines TRBV9 with TRBJ2-7, with D tentatively TRBD2 (5 bases). Germline assignment: CDR1 SGDLS and CDR2 YYNGEE. This CDR3 contains 14 residues. V was trimmed by 0 bases and J by 4 bases, leaving 11 bases between them. The CDR3 sequence: CASSVAGRAYEQYF. The CDR3 DNA follows: TGTGCCAGCAGCGTAGCCGGGCGGGCGTACGAGCAGTACTTC.

The CDR3 region is CASSYNKLPPYEQYF. CDR3 bases: TGTGCCAGCAGTTATAATAAGCTCCCTCCTTACGAGCAGTACTTC. The rearrangement joins TRBV6-5 to TRBJ2-7; D is unresolved. Germline-derived CDR1 and CDR2 are MNHEY and SVGAGI. The ends were cut back, 3 bases at V and 4 bases at J, with 16 bases in the middle. The CDR3 contains 15 residues.

The chain has TRBV29-1 and TRBJ1-4; no clear D gene. CDR1 is SQVTM and CDR2 is ANQGSEA in the germline V gene. V was cut by 7 bases and J by 7 bases, with 10 bases left in between. The CDR3 length is 11 residues. The CDR3 here is CSATEGEKLFF. The CDR3, as DNA: TGCAGCGCTACGGAGGGTGAAAAACTGTTTTTT.

The chain is built from TRBV6-1 and TRBJ2-7; maybe TRBD2 (6 bases). The V end was cut by 2 bases, the J end by 3 bases, with 14 bases between. Germline V lookup: CDR1 MNHNS, CDR2 SASEGT. This CDR3 contains 15 residues. The CDR3 here is CASSEFGGFYYEQYF. CDR3 DNA sequence: TGTGCCAGCAGTGAATTTGGGGGGTTCTACTACGAGCAGTACTTC.

The chain joins TRBV24-1 to TRBJ2-1, with D tentatively TRBD1 (9 bases). V was cut by 3 bases and J by 7 bases, with 21 bases left in between. This CDR3 region has 17 residues. CDR1 and CDR2 from the germline V gene are KGHDR and SFDVKD. The CDR3 region is CATSDAPGTGTRNEQFF. The DNA of the CDR3 is TGTGCCACCAGTGATGCCCCCGGGACAGGGACTAGGAATGAGCAGTTCTTC.

The gene calls are TRBV9 and TRBJ2-3, with 8 bases aligning to TRBD2. Germline V lookup: CDR1 SGDLS, CDR2 YYNGEE. The V segment lost 4 bases and the J segment 4 bases; nucleotides outside the gene matches: 8. This CDR3 contains 15 residues. Here the CDR3 DNA reads TGTGCCAGCAGCCCGGGACTAGTTGGGGCAGATACGCAGTATTTT. Protein: CASSPGLVGADTQYF.

This chain uses TRBV28 with TRBJ2-3; D not certain. The CDR3 is 14 residues long. V was shortened by 2 bases and J by 2 bases, with 8 bases between the two germline ends. From germline, CDR1 is MDHEN and CDR2 SYDVKM. The CDR3 nucleotides are TGTGCCAGCAGTTTAAAACTTTTCACAGATACGCAGTATTTT. Amino acids: CASSLKLFTDTQYF. Full variable domain (remainder filled in from reference TRBV28 and TRBJ2-3): DVKVTQSSRYLVKRTGEKVFLECVQDMDHENMFWYRQDPGLGLRLIYFSYDVKMKEKGDIPEGYSVSREKKERFSLILESASTNQTSMYLCASSLKLFTDTQYFGPGTRLTVL.

V and J are TRBV28 and TRBJ2-1; 9 positions agree with TRBD1. The V segment lost 2 bases and the J segment 2 bases; nucleotides outside the gene matches: 4. This CDR3 comprises 16 residues. Germline CDR1 is MDHEN and CDR2 is SYDVKM. The CDR3 here is CASSLRDRAPYNEQFF. The CDR3 bases are TGTGCCAGCAGTTTACGGGACAGGGCCCCCTACAATGAGCAGTTCTTC.

This chain uses TRBV19 with TRBJ1-3; D not certain. CDR3 size: 14 residues. CDR1 is LNHDA and CDR2 is SQIVND in the germline V gene (reference sequence). The V gene lost 9 bases and the J gene lost 0 bases, with 12 bases spanning the gap. As DNA, the CDR3 is TGTGCCAGCTCACGTCTTAGCTCTGGAAACACCATATATTTT. Amino acid sequence: CASSRLSSGNTIYF.

The chain employs TRBV20-1 and TRBJ2-5, with D hard to call. Germline lookup yields CDR1 DFQATT and CDR2 SNEGSKA (reference sequence). This CDR3 region has 11 residues. The V gene lost 3 bases and the J gene lost 5 bases, with 7 bases spanning the gap. The CDR3 DNA reads TGCAGTGCTAGGTCCGGGGAGACCCAGTACTTC. Protein sequence: CSARSGETQYF.

This chain connects TRBV2 to TRBJ2-5; 8 nucleotides match TRBD1. The CDR3 extends over 13 amino acids. After removal of 4 bases from V and 9 bases from J, the junction contained 7 bases not matched to a gene. In germline, CDR1 is SNHLY, CDR2 FYNNEI. The CDR3 loop reads CASSGRGLVPQYF. CDR3 nucleotides: TGTGCCAGCAGTGGCAGGGGGCTGGTTCCCCAGTACTTC.

This clone was observed a few times. The CDR3 DNA reads TGTGCCAGCAGCTCACTACCTAACAGGGGAAGCTACGAGCAGTACTTC. Translation gives CASSSLPNRGSYEQYF. The chain combines TRBV28 with TRBJ2-7; 7 nucleotides align to TRBD1. Per the germline V gene, CDR1 is MDHEN and CDR2 is SYDVKM. The V segment lost 6 bases and the J segment 3 bases; nucleotides outside the gene matches: 14. CDR3 length: 16 residues.

The gene calls are TRBV10-3 and TRBJ2-7; TRBD1 matches 7 bases. Germline CDR1 reads ENHRY; CDR2 reads SYGVKD. The CDR3 runs 15 residues. The V and J ends lost 6 bases and 4 bases, in that order; junction bases with no gene match: 12. The CDR3 reads CAIRDAQGRGYEQYF. CDR3 DNA: TGTGCCATCAGGGACGCCCAGGGCAGGGGGTACGAGCAGTACTTC.

The V call is TRBV28, the J call TRBJ1-2, with TRBD1 matching 8 bases. This CDR3 has 15 residues. Trimming cost V 5 bases and J 4 bases; bases outside gene matches: 9. CDR1 is MDHEN, CDR2 SYDVKM, per germline. The CDR3 region has the DNA TGTGCCAGCAGTCCTACACAGGGGGGGACCTATGGCTACACCTTC. This codes for CASSPTQGGTYGYTF.

The V and J genes are TRBV11-2 and TRBJ2-7; 9 positions match TRBD2. V dropped 5 bases and J dropped 5; count of bases not matched to a gene: 10. CDR1 and CDR2 (germline): SGHAT, FQNNGV. This CDR3 has 15 amino acids. The CDR3 protein is CASSPRLAGLDEQYF. CDR3 nucleotide sequence: TGTGCCAGCAGCCCCCGGCTAGCGGGGTTAGACGAGCAGTACTTC.

This clone was observed a single time. The CDR3 DNA sequence: TGCAGCGTTGATGTGGACAGGGAGGGGTATGGCTACACCTTC. Its protein is CSVDVDREGYGYTF. The chain combines TRBV29-1 with TRBJ1-2; TRBD1 agrees at 8 bases. This CDR3 region has 14 residues. V shed 3 bases and J 5 bases; nucleotides not matched to a gene: 8. Germline lookup yields CDR1 SQVTM and CDR2 ANQGSEA.

DNA for the CDR3: TGTGCCAGCAGCTCGGACAGATTTAATTCACCCCTCCACTTT. Protein sequence: CASSSDRFNSPLHF. The chain combines TRBV5-8 with TRBJ1-6; D possibly corresponds to TRBD1 (6 bases). Germline CDR1 and CDR2: SGHTS and YDEGEE. The CDR3 loop spans 14 amino acids. Trimming removed 3 bases at V and 6 bases at J, with 10 bases between.

The rearrangement links TRBV19 to TRBJ1-6, with TRBD1 matching over 8 bases. The CDR3 loop spans 15 amino acids. Germline V lookup: CDR1 LNHDA, CDR2 SQIVND (reference sequence). V shed 3 bases and J 8 bases; nucleotides not matched to a gene: 6. In DNA, the CDR3 is TGTGCCAGTAGTATCGGGACAGGCGAGGATTCACCCCTCCACTTT. This codes for CASSIGTGEDSPLHF.

The V call is TRBV7-3, the J call TRBJ1-2; 9 bases align to TRBD1. The germline CDR1 and CDR2 sequences are SGHTA and FQGTGA. V was clipped by 5 bases and J by 8 bases; unmatched bases: 6. There are 13 residues in the CDR3. The CDR3 DNA follows: TGTGCCAGCAGCCTGTACAGGGGGCACGGCTACACCTTC. It codes for CASSLYRGHGYTF.